The sequence of this T cell receptor (beta chain) was determined in a study of T cell repertoires in cytomegalovirus infection. Study overall: Evidence of both CMV infection and a matching HLA type came from public TCR beta signatures.

Study-wide results and limits: In two of eight donors, the top clonotype was HLA-C-restricted CMV-specific. Carriers of CMV and the relevant HLA type were discriminated by public TCR beta frequency.

This clonotype was found a few times. The antigen is undetermined. The CDR3 is made up of 14 amino acids. V was shortened by 5 bases and J by 2 bases, with 12 bases between the two germline ends. TCRdb fed the reads into MiXCR, producing one record per CDR3 protein. The data show roughly 230,000 distinct CDR3 sequences, over 20% seen once. Material for sequencing was CD8+ T cells from PBMCs. This receptor was identified in a human donor in good health (CMV status not recorded). Some clones in this sample may be carry-over from other donors' samples. This chain links TRBV12-3 or TRBV12-4 with TRBJ1-2; D remains unclear. The CDR3 here is CASSGSNVNYGYTF. CDR3 DNA: TGTGCCAGCAGTGGCTCAAATGTGAACTATGGCTACACCTTC.